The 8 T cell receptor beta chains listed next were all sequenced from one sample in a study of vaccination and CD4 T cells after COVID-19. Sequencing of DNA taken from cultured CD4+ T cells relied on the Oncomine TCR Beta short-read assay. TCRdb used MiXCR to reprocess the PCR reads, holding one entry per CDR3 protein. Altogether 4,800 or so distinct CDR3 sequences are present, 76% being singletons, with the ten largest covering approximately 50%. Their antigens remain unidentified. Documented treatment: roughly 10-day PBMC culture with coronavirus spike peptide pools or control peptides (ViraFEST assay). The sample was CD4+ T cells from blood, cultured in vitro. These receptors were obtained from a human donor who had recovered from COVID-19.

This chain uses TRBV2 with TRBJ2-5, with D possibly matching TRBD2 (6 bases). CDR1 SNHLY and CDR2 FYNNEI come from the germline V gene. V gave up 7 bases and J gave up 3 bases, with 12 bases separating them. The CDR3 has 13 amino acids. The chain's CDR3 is CASNLAAEETQYF. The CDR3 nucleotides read TGTGCCAGCAACTTAGCGGCCGAAGAGACCCAGTACTTC. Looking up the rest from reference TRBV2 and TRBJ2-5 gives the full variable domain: EPEVTQTPSHQVTQMGQEVILRCVPISNHLYFYWYRQILGQKVEFLVSFYNNEISEKSEIFDDQFSVERPDGSNFTLKIRSTKLEDSAMYFCASNLAAEETQYFGPGTRLLVL.

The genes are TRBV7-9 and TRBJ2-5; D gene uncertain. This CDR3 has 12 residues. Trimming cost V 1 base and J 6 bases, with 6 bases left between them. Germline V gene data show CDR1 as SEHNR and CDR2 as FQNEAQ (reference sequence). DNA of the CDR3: TGTGCCAGCAGCTTAGTCGCAAAGACCCAGTACTTC. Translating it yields CASSLVAKTQYF.

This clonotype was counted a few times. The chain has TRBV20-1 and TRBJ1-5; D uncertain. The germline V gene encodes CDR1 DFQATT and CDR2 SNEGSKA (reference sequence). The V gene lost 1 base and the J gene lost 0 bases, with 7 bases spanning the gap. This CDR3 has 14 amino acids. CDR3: CSARGVNSNQPQHF. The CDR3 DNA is TGCAGTGCTAGAGGGGTGAATAGCAATCAGCCCCAGCATTTT.

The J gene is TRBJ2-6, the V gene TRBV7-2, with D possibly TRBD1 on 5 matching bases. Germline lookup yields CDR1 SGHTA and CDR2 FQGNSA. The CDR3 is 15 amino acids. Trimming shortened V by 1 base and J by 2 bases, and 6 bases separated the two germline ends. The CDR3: CASSLEGTGANVLTF. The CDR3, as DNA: TGTGCCAGCAGCTTAGAGGGGACTGGGGCCAACGTCCTGACTTTC.

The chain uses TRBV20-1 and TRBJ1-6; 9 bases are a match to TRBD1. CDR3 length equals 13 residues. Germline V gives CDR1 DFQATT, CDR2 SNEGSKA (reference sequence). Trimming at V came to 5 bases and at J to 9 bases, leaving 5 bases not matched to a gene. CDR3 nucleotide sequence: TGCAGTGCTGGGACAGGGAAGTTTTCACCCCTCCACTTT. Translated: CSAGTGKFSPLHF.

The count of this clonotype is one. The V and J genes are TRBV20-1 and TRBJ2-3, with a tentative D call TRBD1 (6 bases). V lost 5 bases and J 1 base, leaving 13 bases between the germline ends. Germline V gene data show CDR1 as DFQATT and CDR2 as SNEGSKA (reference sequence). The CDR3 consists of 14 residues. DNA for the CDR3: TGCAGTGCTGAATCGCGGACAGGCACAGATACGCAGTATTTT. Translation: CSAESRTGTDTQYF.

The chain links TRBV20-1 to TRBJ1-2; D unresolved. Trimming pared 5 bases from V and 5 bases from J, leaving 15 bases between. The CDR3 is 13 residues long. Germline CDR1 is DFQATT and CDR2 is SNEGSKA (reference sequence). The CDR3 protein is CSAYQALGYGYTF. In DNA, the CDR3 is TGCAGTGCTTACCAGGCGTTGGGGTATGGCTACACCTTC.

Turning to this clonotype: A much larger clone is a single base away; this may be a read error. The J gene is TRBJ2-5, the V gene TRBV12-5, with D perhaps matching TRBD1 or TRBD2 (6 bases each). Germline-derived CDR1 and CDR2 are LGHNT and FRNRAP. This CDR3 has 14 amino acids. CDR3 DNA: TGTACTAGCCGGTTAGGACAGACACAAGAGACCCAGTACTTC. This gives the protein CTSRLGQTQETQYF.